This T cell receptor (beta chain) was sequenced for a study of blood T cell repertoires in COVID-19. Study information: Material from acute and convalescent COVID-19 was sourced from the United States, Italy and Spain.

In the original workflow: Estimates of nucleated cell counts were drawn from the amplification of reference gene primers. The protocol was immunoSEQ multiplex PCR, while the TCRdb copy is restricted to in-frame clones and leaves out a portion. V, J and clone size are those of that table, while D and trimming were read from the DNA. The data hold about 200,000 clones, with 75% to 85% observed a single time. Germline assignment: CDR1 SGHDT and CDR2 YYEEEE. Trimming left V 2 bases short and J 2 bases short, with 8 bases between. The CDR3 totals 14 residues. The rearrangement links TRBV5-6 to TRBJ1-3; D not certain. Sequencing was carried out using peripheral blood. The receptor comes from a human donor in a cohort sampled during active COVID-19. CDR3 nucleotides: TGTGCCAGCAGCTTTACAGCTACTGGAAACACCATATATTTT. This sequence encodes CASSFTATGNTIYF.